This TCR beta chain was sequenced in a study of blood T cell repertoires in COVID-19. Overall study: PBMCs, B-cell-depleted T cells, or T cells provided the cDNA or gDNA that made up the material.

TCRdb's table, derived via immunoSEQ multiplex PCR, lists solely in-frame clones and lacks some. The sample lists around 450,000 clones, roughly 90% occurring once. V was cut by 0 bases and J by 8 bases, with 13 bases left in between. The CDR3 sequence is 15 residues long. CDR1 is LGHDT and CDR2 is YNNKEL in the germline V gene (reference sequence). This clonotype was obtained from a woman under 40 with acute or convalescent COVID-19. The chain joins TRBV3-1 (or the pseudogene TRBV3-2) to TRBJ2-2, with a possible D match to TRBD2 (6 bases). The sample was peripheral blood. In DNA, the CDR3 is TGTGCCAGCAGCCAAGAAAACAGGAGGGTAGGGGAGCTGTTTTTT. This translates into CASSQENRRVGELFF.